The rows below give T cell receptor beta chains drawn from one sample of a study of graft-versus-host responses after intestinal transplantation. These TCRs' antigens remain unknown. Here immunoSEQ multiplex PCR was the method, and the copy in TCRdb shows in-frame clones only, minus some. The sample contains approximately 76,000 clones, about 87% of which appear only once. The sample consisted of unstimulated CD4+ T cells sorted from spleen or lymph node cells, taken before transplant. These receptors were obtained from a human donor who was the organ donor for an intestinal transplant. CDR3s include the opening cysteine and the closing phenylalanine or tryptophan. The D gene is left open where the match is weak. Clone size is shown for a subset of rows, as once, few, many or a class of expanded clone.

cdr3_nt cdr3_aa clone_size d_call j_call v_call
TGTGCCAGCAGCTTAGGACGCGGGGTAGGGGGCTACACCTTC CASSLGRGVGGYTF . . TRBJ1-2 TRBV11-2
TGTGCCAGCAGCCCCCAAGCGGGAAGTTTCACCGGGGAGCTGTTTTTT CASSPQAGSFTGELFF . TRBD2 TRBJ2-2 TRBV9
TGTGCCAGCAGTGAAGACCCGGGGGAGGTGGCCAAAAACATTCAGTACTTC CASSEDPGEVAKNIQYF . . TRBJ2-4 TRBV6-1
TGCGCCAGCAGCCAAGAGAAAAGGACTAGCGGGGGCTCCTACAATGAGCAGTTCTTC CASSQEKRTSGGSYNEQFF . TRBD2 TRBJ2-1 TRBV4-1
TGTGCCAGTAGCATGGGAGGGGAGACCCAGTACTTC CASSMGGETQYF . TRBD2 TRBJ2-5 TRBV19
TGTGCCACCAGTACCCGTCGGGCGGGGATAGAAAAACTGTTTTTT CATSTRRAGIEKLFF . . TRBJ1-4 TRBV15
TGTGCCGCGAGTCGGCGGATCTATAATTCACCCCTCCACTTT CAASRRIYNSPLHF . . TRBJ1-6 TRBV19
TGTGCCAGCAGCCGAACATCTAGCGGCAATGAGCAGTTCTTC CASSRTSSGNEQFF few TRBD2 TRBJ2-1 TRBV7-3
TGTGCCAGCAGTCGTCGGATAGGAGAGACAGATACGCAGTATTTT CASSRRIGETDTQYF few . TRBJ2-3 TRBV6-6
TGCGCCAGCACGTTTGGGCTAGCGGGGGGGCCGGAGACAGATACGCAGTATTTT CASTFGLAGGPETDTQYF . TRBD2 TRBJ2-3 TRBV5-1
TGTGCCACCAGCAAGGCCCCAGGGGGCTACACTGAAGCTTTCTTT CATSKAPGGYTEAFF . TRBD1 TRBJ1-1 TRBV15
TGTGCCAGCAGCGTATCTTGGGGCGGCTACACCTTC CASSVSWGGYTF . . TRBJ1-2 TRBV9
TGTGCCAGCAGCTTAGCGGGGGCAGAGAACACTGAAGCTTTCTTT CASSLAGAENTEAFF few . TRBJ1-1 TRBV7-9
TGTGCCAGCAGCACCCCGAGGGGGAAGCACAATGAGCAGTTCTTC CASSTPRGKHNEQFF . . TRBJ2-1 TRBV6-6
TGCGCCAGCAGCACGTGCATCAGGATATCGTCTGGGGCCAACGTCCTGACTTTC CASSTCIRISSGANVLTF . . TRBJ2-6 TRBV23-1
TGTGCCAGCTCACCGAGGACAGTCGAGAACACTGAAGCTTTCTTT CASSPRTVENTEAFF . . TRBJ1-1 TRBV18
TGTGCCAGTACCCAGCGGCCCTACAATGAGCAGTTCTTC CASTQRPYNEQFF . . TRBJ2-1 TRBV19
TGTGCCAGCAGCTTGCAGGGTTTCAGTAGAGAGACCCAGTACTTC CASSLQGFSRETQYF . . TRBJ2-5 TRBV5-8